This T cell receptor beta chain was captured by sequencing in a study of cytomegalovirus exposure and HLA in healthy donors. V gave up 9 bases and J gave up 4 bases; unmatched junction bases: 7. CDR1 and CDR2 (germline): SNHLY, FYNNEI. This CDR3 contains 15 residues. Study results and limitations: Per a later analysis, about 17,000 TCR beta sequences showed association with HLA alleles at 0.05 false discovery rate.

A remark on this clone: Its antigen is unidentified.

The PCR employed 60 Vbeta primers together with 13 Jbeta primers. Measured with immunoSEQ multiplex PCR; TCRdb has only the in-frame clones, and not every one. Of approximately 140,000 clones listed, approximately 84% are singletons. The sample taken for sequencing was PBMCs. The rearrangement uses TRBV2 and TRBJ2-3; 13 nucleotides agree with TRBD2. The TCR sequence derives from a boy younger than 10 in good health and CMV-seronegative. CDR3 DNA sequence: TGTGCCAGGGCACGGACTAGCGGGAGCCCAGATACGCAGTATTTT. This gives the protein CARARTSGSPDTQYF.